The 15 T cell receptor beta chains below come from one sample, sequenced in a study of OX40 agonist ivuxolimab in advanced cancers. Using immunoSEQ multiplex PCR, the repertoire was profiled, and TCRdb retains in-frame clones only, with some absent. The table includes roughly 46,000 clones, roughly 88% detected once. The sample consisted of CD4+ or CD8+ T cells sorted from blood, taken in a trial of the OX40 agonist ivuxolimab. These receptor sequences come from an adult with an advanced solid tumor such as melanoma, head and neck, liver or kidney cancer.

The chain carries TRBV4-3 and TRBJ2-2; tentative D call: TRBD1 (6 bases). V was cut by 5 bases and J by 7 bases, with 11 bases left in between. Germline CDR1 is LGHNA and CDR2 is YSLEER. This CDR3 is 13 amino acids long. The CDR3 region has the DNA TGCGCCAGCAGCTGGACAGTGGGCGGGGAGCTGTTTTTT. This translates into CASSWTVGGELFF.

This chain joins TRBV10-1 and TRBJ2-4; 11 bases map to TRBD2. This CDR3 contains 18 residues. Germline trimming cut 4 bases from V and 2 bases from J; bases unmatched to any gene: 10. CDR1 is WNHNN and CDR2 is SYGVQD in the germline V gene (reference sequence). CDR3 bases: TGCGCCAGCAGTGGCGGACTAGCGGGCGATGCTCCCAAAAACATTCAGTACTTC. Residues: CASSGGLAGDAPKNIQYF.

The gene calls are TRBV7-2 and TRBJ2-3, with no clear D. The germline gives CDR1 SGHTA, CDR2 FQGNSA. The CDR3 length is 12 residues. Trimming cost V 4 bases and J 5 bases, with 7 bases left between them. The CDR3 nucleotides read TGTGCCAGCAGCTCCTGGGGAGATACGCAGTATTTT. Its translation is CASSSWGDTQYF.

The chain recombines TRBV5-6 with TRBJ2-3; 7 bases are shared with TRBD2. Germline CDR1 reads SGHDT; CDR2 reads YYEEEE. The CDR3 runs to 17 residues. Germline trimming cut 0 bases from V and 2 bases from J; bases unmatched to any gene: 9. For the CDR3, the DNA is TGTGCCAGCAGCTTGGATGTAGAACTAGCGACCACAGATACGCAGTATTTT. Protein sequence: CASSLDVELATTDTQYF. The variable domain in full, completed from reference TRBV5-6 and TRBJ2-3, reads DAGVTQSPTHLIKTRGQQVTLRCSPKSGHDTVSWYQQALGQGPQFIFQYYEEEERQRGNFPDRFSGHQFPNYSSELNVNALLLGDSALYLCASSLDVELATTDTQYFGPGTRLTVL.

The V gene is TRBV30, the J gene TRBJ2-7, with D perhaps TRBD1 or TRBD2 (5 bases each). The V end was cut by 3 bases, the J end by 6 bases, with 12 bases between. This CDR3 is built from 12 residues. Germline values: CDR1 GTSNPN, CDR2 SVGIG (reference sequence). This chain's CDR3 is CAWRGVSSEQYF. CDR3 coding DNA: TGTGCCTGGAGGGGGGTGTCTAGCGAGCAGTACTTC.

This clone was detected once. The chain is built from TRBV19 and TRBJ2-3, with D perhaps matching TRBD2 (6 bases). Trimming left V 7 bases short and J 6 bases short, with 17 bases between. This CDR3 is built from 14 residues. Germline V gives CDR1 LNHDA, CDR2 SQIVND (reference sequence). This CDR3 is CASMGRDLMDTQYF. In nucleotides, the CDR3 is TGTGCCAGTATGGGCAGGGACTTAATGGATACGCAGTATTTT.

This chain uses TRBV27 with TRBJ1-2; 8 positions match TRBD1. The trim removed 6 bases at V and 1 base at J, leaving 4 bases unmatched. The CDR3 runs to 14 residues. Germline V gene lookup returns CDR1 MNHEY and CDR2 SMNVEV (reference sequence). The CDR3 loop reads CASSRGQGNYGYTF. In DNA form, the CDR3 reads TGTGCCAGCAGCCGTGGACAGGGTAACTATGGCTACACCTTC.

In its sample, this clone was seen once. The J gene is TRBJ2-5, the V gene TRBV28, with D tentatively TRBD1 or TRBD2 (5 bases each). The end of the DNA aligns better with TRBJ2-7, so the J call may be wrong. Germline CDR1 reads MDHEN; CDR2 reads SYDVKM. The length of the CDR3 is 13 residues. Here the CDR3 DNA reads TGTGCCAGCAGTTCCGTTTGGGGGTACGAGCAGTACTTC. Encoded protein: CASSSVWGYEQYF.

Comment on this clone: Other DNA sequences within the sample encode an identical CDR3. This chain joins TRBV2 and TRBJ1-1, with D unclear. Germline-derived CDR1 and CDR2 are SNHLY and FYNNEI. Deletions cut 10 bases from V and 1 base from J, with 10 bases between. CDR3 size: 12 residues. This CDR3 is CANSGWNTEAFF. The CDR3 nucleotides are TGTGCCAACTCGGGGTGGAACACTGAAGCTTTCTTT.

The J gene is TRBJ2-2, the V gene TRBV14, with 8 bases matching TRBD1. V gave up 5 bases and J gave up 0 bases; unmatched junction bases: 11. The CDR3 is 18 residues long. Germline CDR1 is SGHDN and CDR2 is FVKESK. CDR3 DNA sequence: TGTGCCAGCAGCTTTCGGACAGGGTTACAGACGAACACCGGGGAGCTGTTTTTT. Its protein product is CASSFRTGLQTNTGELFF. Combining the CDR3 with reference TRBV14 and TRBJ2-2 gives the whole variable domain EAGVTQFPSHSVIEKGQTVTLRCDPISGHDNLYWYRRVMGKEIKFLLHFVKESKQDESGMPNNRFLAERTGGTYSTLKVQPAELEDSGVYFCASSFRTGLQTNTGELFFGEGSRLTVL.

The gene calls are TRBV10-3 and TRBJ1-5; D call uncertain. Per germline, CDR1 ENHRY and CDR2 SYGVKD. The CDR3 loop spans 14 amino acids. Trimming cost V 2 bases and J 1 base, with 6 bases left between them. Written as DNA, the CDR3 is TGTGCCATCAGTGAGGGGAAAAGCAATCAGCCCCAGCATTTT. Amino acids: CAISEGKSNQPQHF.

The chain is built from TRBV5-4 and TRBJ2-1; D perhaps matches TRBD2 (6 bases). The CDR3 is 12 amino acids. V dropped 0 bases and J dropped 9 bases, with 7 bases sitting between them. Germline lookup yields CDR1 SGHNT and CDR2 YYREEE (reference sequence). CDR3 in DNA: TGTGCCAGCAGCTTGGTGGAGGGTGAGCAGTTCTTC. Its protein is CASSLVEGEQFF.

The CDR3 coding sequence is TGCGCCAGCAGTGAGTACAGGGGGGATGAGCAGTTCTTC. Translation: CASSEYRGDEQFF. The rearrangement joins TRBV10-1 to TRBJ2-1, with 8 positions matching TRBD1. J lost 8 bases, V lost 1 base, and 1 base had no gene match. CDR3 length: 13 residues. CDR1 WNHNN and CDR2 SYGVQD come from the germline V gene (reference sequence).

The rearrangement uses TRBV7-2 and TRBJ2-7; D is unresolved. This CDR3 comprises 12 residues. Looked up from germline, CDR1 is SGHTA and CDR2 is FQGNSA. The V gene lost 5 bases and the J gene lost 7 bases, with 12 bases spanning the gap. The CDR3 DNA sequence: TGTGCCAGCAGCCTCGGTGGTGGAGAGCAGTACTTC. Translating it yields CASSLGGGEQYF.

V and J are TRBV18 and TRBJ1-1, with D uncertain. Trimming removed 5 bases at V and 0 bases at J, with 13 bases between. The CDR3 runs to 15 residues. Per the germline V gene, CDR1 is KGHSH and CDR2 is LQKENI. The CDR3, as DNA: TGTGCCAGCTCAGAACAACATACTATGAACACTGAAGCTTTCTTT. Translated: CASSEQHTMNTEAFF.